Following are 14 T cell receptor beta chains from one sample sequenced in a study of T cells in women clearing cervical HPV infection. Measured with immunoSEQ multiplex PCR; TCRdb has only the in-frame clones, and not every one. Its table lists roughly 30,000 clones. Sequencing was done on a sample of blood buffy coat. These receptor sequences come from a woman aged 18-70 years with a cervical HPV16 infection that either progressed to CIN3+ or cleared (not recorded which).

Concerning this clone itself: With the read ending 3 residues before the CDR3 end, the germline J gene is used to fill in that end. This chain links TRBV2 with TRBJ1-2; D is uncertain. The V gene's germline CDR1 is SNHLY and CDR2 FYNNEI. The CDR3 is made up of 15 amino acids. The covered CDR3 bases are TGTGCCAGCAGCCTACTAGCGGGAGGGAGTAATGAC. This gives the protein CASSLLAGGSND. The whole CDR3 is CASSLLAGGSNDYTF.

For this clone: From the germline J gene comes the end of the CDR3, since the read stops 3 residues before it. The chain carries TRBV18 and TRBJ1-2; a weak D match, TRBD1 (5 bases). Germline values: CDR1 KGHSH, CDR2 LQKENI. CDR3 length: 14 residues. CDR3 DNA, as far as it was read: TGTGCCAGCTCACCGGGGGGGAGGGCCTACGAC. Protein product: CASSPGGRAYD. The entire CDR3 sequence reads CASSPGGRAYDYTF.

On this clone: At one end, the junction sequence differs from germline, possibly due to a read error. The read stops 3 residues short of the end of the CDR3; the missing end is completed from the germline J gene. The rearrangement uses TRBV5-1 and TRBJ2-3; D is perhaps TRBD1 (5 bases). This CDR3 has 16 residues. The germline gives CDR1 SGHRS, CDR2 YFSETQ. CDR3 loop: CASSLDVGGLTGTQYF. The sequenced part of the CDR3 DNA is TGCGCCAGCAGCTTGGATGTGGGCGGCCTCACAGGTACG. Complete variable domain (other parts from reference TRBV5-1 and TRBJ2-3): KAGVTQTPRYLIKTRGQQVTLSCSPISGHRSVSWYQQTPGQGLQFLFEYFSETQRNKGNFPGRFSGRQFSNSRSEMNVSTLELGDSALYLCASSLDVGGLTGTQYFGPGTRLTVL.

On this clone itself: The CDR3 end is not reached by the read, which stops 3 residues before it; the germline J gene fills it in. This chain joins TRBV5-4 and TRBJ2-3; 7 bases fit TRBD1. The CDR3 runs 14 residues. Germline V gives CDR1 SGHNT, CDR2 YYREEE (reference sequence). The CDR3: CASTTDRAQETQYF. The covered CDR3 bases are TGTGCCAGCACCACCGACAGGGCACAAGAGACG.

CDR3: CAWSLSGTFHYDYTF. CDR3 bases read: TGTGCCTGGAGTCTCTCCGGGACATTTCACTACGAC. The chain recombines TRBV30 with TRBJ1-2; tentatively, D is TRBD1 (6 bases). The sequence runs out 3 residues before the end of the CDR3; the remainder is reconstructed from the germline J gene. The germline V gene encodes CDR1 GTSNPN and CDR2 SVGIG (reference sequence). The CDR3 runs to 15 residues.

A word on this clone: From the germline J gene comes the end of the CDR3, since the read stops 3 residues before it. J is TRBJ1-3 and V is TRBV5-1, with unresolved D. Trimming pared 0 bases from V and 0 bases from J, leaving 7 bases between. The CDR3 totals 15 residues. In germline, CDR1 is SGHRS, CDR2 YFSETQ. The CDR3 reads CASSLEVFSGNTIYF. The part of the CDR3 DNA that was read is TGCGCCAGCAGCTTGGAGGTCTTCTCTGGAAACACC. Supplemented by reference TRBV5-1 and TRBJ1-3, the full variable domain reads KAGVTQTPRYLIKTRGQQVTLSCSPISGHRSVSWYQQTPGQGLQFLFEYFSETQRNKGNFPGRFSGRQFSNSRSEMNVSTLELGDSALYLCASSLEVFSGNTIYFGEGSWLTVV.

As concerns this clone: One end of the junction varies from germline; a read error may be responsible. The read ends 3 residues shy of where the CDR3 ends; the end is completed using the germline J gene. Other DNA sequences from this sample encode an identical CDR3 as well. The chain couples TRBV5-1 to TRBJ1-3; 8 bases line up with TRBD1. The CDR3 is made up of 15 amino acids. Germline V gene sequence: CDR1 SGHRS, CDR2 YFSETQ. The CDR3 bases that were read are TGCGCCAGCAGCCGACAGGGGTACTCTGGAAACACG. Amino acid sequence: CASSRQGYSGNT. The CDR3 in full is CASSRQGYSGNTIYF.

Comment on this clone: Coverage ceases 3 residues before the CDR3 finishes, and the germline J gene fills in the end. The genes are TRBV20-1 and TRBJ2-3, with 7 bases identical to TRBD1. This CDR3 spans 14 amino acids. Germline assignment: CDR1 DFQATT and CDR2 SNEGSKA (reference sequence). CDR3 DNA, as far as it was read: TGCAGTGCTCACGTTGGGACAGACAATCAGCCG. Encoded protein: CSAHVGTDNQP. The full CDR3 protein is CSAHVGTDNQPQYF.

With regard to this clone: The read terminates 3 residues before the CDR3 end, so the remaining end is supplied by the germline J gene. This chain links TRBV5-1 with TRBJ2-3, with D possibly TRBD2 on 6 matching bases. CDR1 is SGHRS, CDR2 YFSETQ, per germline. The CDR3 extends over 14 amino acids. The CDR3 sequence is CASSSGEVWETQYF. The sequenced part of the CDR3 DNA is TGCGCCAGCAGCTCCGGGGAGGTGTGGGAGACG.

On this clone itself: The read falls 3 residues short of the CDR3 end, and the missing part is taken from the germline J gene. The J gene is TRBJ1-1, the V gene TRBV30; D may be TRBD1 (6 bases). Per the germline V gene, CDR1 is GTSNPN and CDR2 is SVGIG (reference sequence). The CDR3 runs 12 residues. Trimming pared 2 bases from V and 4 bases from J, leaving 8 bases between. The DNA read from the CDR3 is TGTGCCTGGAGTTTAGGGGGCACTGAA. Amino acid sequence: CAWSLGGTE. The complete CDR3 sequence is CAWSLGGTEAFF.

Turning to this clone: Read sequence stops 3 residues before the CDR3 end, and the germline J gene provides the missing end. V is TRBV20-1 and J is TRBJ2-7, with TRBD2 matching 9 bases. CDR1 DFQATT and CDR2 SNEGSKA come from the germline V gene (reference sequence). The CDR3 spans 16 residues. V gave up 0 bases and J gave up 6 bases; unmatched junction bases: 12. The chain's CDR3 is CSARDWLAGSLSEQYF. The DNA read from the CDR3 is TGCAGTGCTAGAGATTGGCTAGCGGGGAGCCTCAGCGAG.

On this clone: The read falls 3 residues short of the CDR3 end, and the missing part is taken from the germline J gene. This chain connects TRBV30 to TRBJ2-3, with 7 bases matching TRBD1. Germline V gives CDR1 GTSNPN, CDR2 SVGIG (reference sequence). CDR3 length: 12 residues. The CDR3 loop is CAWSARQGPQYF. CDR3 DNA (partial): TGTGCCTGGAGTGCCCGACAGGGTCCG.

The sequenced CDR3 bases are TGTGCCAGCAGTTCAGGGGACGGTTACGAG. Amino acid sequence: CASSSGDGYE. The whole CDR3 reads CASSSGDGYEQYF. The J gene is TRBJ2-7, the V gene TRBV27, with D perhaps TRBD1 (6 bases). The read terminates 3 residues before the CDR3 end, so the remaining end is supplied by the germline J gene. Trimming removed 4 bases from V and 4 bases from J, with 11 bases in between. The CDR3 has 13 residues. Germline-derived CDR1 and CDR2 are MNHEY and SMNVEV (reference sequence).

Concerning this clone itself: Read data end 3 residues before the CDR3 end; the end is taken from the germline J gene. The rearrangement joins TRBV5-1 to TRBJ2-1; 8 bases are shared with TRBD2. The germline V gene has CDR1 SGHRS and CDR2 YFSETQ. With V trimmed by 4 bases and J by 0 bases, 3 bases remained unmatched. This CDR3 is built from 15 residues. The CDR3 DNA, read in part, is TGCGCCAGCAGCCTTAGCGGGGACTCCTACAATGAG. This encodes CASSLSGDSYNE. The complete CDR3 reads CASSLSGDSYNEQFF.